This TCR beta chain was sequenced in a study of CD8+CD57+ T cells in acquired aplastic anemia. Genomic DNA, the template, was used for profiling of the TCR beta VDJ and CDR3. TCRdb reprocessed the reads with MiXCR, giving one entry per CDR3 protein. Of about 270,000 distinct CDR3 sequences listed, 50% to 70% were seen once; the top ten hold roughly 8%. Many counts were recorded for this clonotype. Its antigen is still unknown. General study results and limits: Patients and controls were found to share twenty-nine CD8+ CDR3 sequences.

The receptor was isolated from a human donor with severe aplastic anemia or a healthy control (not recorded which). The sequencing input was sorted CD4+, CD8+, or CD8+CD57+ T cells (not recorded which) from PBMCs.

The CDR3 nucleotides read TGCGCCAGCAGCCTCCCGACAGGGGCGAACACTGAAGCTTTCTTT. Residues: CASSLPTGANTEAFF. The V gene is TRBV5-1, the J gene TRBJ1-1, with 8 nucleotides matching TRBD1. V lost 4 bases and J lost 1; bases outside the gene matches: 6. The length of the CDR3 is 15 residues. CDR1 and CDR2 (germline): SGHRS, YFSETQ.